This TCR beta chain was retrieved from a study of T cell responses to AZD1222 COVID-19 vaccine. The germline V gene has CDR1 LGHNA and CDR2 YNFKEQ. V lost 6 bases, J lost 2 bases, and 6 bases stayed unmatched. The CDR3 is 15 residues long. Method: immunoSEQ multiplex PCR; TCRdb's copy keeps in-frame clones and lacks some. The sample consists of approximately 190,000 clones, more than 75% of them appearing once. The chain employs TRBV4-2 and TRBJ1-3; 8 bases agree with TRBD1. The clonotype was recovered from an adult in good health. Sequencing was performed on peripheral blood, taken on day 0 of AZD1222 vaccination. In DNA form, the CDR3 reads TGTGCCAGCAGACCCGGACAGGGTGCTGGAAACACCATATATTTT. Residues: CASRPGQGAGNTIYF.